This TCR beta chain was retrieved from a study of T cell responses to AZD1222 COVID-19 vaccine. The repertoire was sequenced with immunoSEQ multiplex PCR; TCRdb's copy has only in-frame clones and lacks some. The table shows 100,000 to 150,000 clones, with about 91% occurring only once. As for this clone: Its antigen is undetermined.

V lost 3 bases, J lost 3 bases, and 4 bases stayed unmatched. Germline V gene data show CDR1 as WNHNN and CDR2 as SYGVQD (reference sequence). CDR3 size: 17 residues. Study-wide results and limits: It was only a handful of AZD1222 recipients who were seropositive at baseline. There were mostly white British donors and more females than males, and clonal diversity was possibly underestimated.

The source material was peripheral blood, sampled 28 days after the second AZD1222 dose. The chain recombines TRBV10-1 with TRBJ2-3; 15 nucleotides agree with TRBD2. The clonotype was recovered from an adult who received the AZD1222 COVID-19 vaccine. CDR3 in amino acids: CASSDPGTSGGTDTQYF. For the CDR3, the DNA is TGCGCCAGCAGTGATCCCGGGACTAGCGGGGGGACAGATACGCAGTATTTT.